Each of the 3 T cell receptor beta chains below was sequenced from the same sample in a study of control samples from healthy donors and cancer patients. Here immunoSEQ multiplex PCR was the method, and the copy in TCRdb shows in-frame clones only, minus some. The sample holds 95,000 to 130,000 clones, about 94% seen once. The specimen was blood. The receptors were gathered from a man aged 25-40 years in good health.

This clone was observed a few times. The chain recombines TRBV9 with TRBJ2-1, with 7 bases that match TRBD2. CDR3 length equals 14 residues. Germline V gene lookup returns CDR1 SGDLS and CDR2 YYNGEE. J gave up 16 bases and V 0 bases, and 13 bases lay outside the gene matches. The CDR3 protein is CASSVAAQGAGVFF. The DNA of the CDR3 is TGTGCCAGCAGCGTAGCTGCCCAGGGCGCGGGAGTCTTCTTC.

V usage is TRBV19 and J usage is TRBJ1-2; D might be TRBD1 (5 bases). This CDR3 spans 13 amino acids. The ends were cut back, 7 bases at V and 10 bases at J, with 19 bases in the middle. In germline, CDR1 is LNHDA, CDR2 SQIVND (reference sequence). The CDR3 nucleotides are TGTGCCAGTACCAAAGGGGATAGCAGGGACTACACCTTC. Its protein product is CASTKGDSRDYTF.

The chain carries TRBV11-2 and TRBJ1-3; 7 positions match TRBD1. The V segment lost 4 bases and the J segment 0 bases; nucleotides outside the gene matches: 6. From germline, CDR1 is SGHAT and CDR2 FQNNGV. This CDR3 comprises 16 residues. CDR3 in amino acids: CASSSTTGYSGNTIYF. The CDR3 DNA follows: TGTGCCAGCAGCTCCACGACAGGGTACTCTGGAAACACCATATATTTT.